A selection of T cell receptor beta chains follows, all from one sample in a study of CD4+ T cells in melanoma. Generated by immunoSEQ multiplex PCR, the TCRdb table keeps only in-frame clones and is missing some. Of around 55,000 clones in the sample, 60% to 75% are singletons; the top ten hold 4.8%. The specimen was tumor tissue. The source is a human donor with melanoma. Both conserved end residues are part of each CDR3. Fields, in order: V gene, J gene, CDR3 length, CDR3 protein.

V: TRBV5-6; J: TRBJ1-6; length: 15; CDR3: CASSYPGQYNSPLHF
V: TRBV9; J: TRBJ1-2; length: 16; CDR3: CASSPRTGEGNYGYTF
V: TRBV5-1; J: TRBJ2-5; length: 13; CDR3: CASSWTEQETQYF
V: TRBV11-2; J: TRBJ1-6; length: 18; CDR3: CASSLGSPGQGLNSPLHF
V: TRBV9; J: TRBJ1-5; length: 14; CDR3: CASSVTGSNQPQHF
V: TRBV27; J: TRBJ2-7; length: 14; CDR3: CASSLGGTVDEQYF
V: TRBV18; J: TRBJ2-7; length: 14; CDR3: CASSLVQGGGEQYF
V: TRBV11-2; J: TRBJ1-2; length: 14; CDR3: CASSLGGSILGYTF
V: TRBV21-1; J: TRBJ1-3; length: 15; CDR3: CASRTGLHARNTIYF
V: TRBV7-2; J: TRBJ1-1; length: 14; CDR3: CASSPRGGNTEAFF
V: TRBV7-9; J: TRBJ1-4; length: 17; CDR3: CASSFLQGALTNEKLFF
V: TRBV2; J: TRBJ1-2; length: 13; CDR3: CATRDRANYGYTF
V: TRBV11-3; J: TRBJ2-1; length: 13; CDR3: CASSLDGDNEQFF
V: TRBV9; J: TRBJ1-2; length: 16; CDR3: CASSVGGGGADYGYTF
V: TRBV6-1; J: TRBJ2-7; length: 14; CDR3: CASSAGGDSYEQYF
V: TRBV7-3; J: TRBJ2-3; length: 12; CDR3: CASSFDRGTQYF
V: TRBV7-7; J: TRBJ2-7; length: 14; CDR3: CASSPGLAGSEQYF
V: TRBV5-8; J: TRBJ2-3; length: 16; CDR3: CASRRTSGVETDTQYF
V: TRBV10-2; J: TRBJ2-2; length: 12; CDR3: CASSGDTGELFF
V: TRBV19; J: TRBJ1-5; length: 15; CDR3: CASSEQGESNQPQHF
V: TRBV7-9; J: TRBJ1-3; length: 17; CDR3: CASSLWGQGPSGNTIYF